This T cell receptor (beta chain) appears in the sequencing data of a study of blood T cells in healthy people across ages. Germline V CDR1 and CDR2: SGHTA, FQGTGA. Trimming cost V 2 bases and J 2 bases, with 7 bases left between them. This CDR3 spans 14 amino acids. Primers used in a second PCR of about 7 to 12 cycles were a sample-barcoded 5' primer and a J-beta primer mix. TCRdb itself ran the 5' RACE reads through MiXCR, one entry per CDR3 protein. The sample includes around 1,600,000 distinct CDR3 sequences, approximately 42% of them seen just once. The chain uses TRBV7-3 and TRBJ1-5, with D uncertain. The clonotype was recovered from a woman younger than 35 in good health. Sample: blood. CDR3 in amino acids: CASSLLAGNQPQHF. DNA of the CDR3: TGTGCCAGCAGCTTACTAGCCGGCAATCAGCCCCAGCATTTT. Full variable domain (outside the CDR3, taken from reference TRBV7-3 and TRBJ1-5): GAGVSQTPSNKVTEKGKYVELRCDPISGHTALYWYRQSLGQGPEFLIYFQGTGAADDSGLPNDRFFAVRPEGSVSTLKIQRTERGDSAVYLCASSLLAGNQPQHFGDGTRLSIL.